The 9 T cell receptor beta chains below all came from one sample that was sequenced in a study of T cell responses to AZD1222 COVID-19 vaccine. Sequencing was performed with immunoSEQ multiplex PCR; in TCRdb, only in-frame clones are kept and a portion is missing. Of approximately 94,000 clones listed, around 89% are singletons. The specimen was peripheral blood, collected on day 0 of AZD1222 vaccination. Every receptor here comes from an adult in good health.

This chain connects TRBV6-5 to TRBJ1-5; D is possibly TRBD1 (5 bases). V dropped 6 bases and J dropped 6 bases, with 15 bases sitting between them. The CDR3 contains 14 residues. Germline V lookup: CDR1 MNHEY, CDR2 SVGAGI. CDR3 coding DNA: TGTGCCAGCAGGGGAGACAGTTTCTCTCAGCCCCAGCATTTT. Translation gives CASRGDSFSQPQHF.

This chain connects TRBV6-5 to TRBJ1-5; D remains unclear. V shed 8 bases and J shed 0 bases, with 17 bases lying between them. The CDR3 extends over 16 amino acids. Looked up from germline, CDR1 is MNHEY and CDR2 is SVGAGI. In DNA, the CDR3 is TGTGCCAGCTGTTGGAGCGGGCAATATAGCAATCAGCCCCAGCATTTT. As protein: CASCWSGQYSNQPQHF.

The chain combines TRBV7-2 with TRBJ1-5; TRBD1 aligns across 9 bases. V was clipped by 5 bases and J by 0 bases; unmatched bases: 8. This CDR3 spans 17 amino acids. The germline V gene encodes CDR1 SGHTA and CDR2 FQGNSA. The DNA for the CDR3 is TGTGCCAGCAGCCCCGGACAGGGGACTTATAGCAATCAGCCCCAGCATTTT. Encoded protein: CASSPGQGTYSNQPQHF.

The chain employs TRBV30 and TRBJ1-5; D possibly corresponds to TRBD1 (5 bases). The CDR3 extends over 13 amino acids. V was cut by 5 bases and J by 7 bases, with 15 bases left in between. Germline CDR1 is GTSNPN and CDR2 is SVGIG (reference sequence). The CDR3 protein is CAWSRGSGQPQHF. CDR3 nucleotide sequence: TGTGCCTGGTCACGGGGGTCGGGCCAGCCCCAGCATTTT.

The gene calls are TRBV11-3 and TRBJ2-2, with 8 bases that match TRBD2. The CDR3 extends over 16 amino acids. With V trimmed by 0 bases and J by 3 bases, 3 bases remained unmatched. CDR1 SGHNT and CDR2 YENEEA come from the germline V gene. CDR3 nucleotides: TGTGCCAGCAGCTTAGATAGCGGGGTCGACACCGGGGAGCTGTTTTTT. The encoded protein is CASSLDSGVDTGELFF.

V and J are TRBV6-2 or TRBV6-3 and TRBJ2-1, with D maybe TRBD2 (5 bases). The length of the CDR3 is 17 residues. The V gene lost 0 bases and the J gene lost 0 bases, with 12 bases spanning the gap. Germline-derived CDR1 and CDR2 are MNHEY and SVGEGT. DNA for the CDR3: TGTGCCAGCAGTTACTCTACGAGGCTAGCCTCCTACAATGAGCAGTTCTTC. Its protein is CASSYSTRLASYNEQFF.

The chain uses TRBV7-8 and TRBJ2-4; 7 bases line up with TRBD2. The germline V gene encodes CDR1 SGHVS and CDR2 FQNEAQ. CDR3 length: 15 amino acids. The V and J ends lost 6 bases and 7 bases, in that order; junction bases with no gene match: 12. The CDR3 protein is CASSSRTSQANIQYF. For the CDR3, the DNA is TGTGCCAGCAGTTCAAGGACTAGTCAGGCGAACATTCAGTACTTC.

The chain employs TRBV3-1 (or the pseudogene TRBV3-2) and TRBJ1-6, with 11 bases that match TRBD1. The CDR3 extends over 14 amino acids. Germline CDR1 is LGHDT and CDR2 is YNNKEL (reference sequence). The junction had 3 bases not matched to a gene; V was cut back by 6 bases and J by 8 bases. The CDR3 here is CASRDRGHDSPLHF. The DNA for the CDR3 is TGTGCCAGCAGGGACAGGGGGCATGATTCACCCCTCCACTTT.

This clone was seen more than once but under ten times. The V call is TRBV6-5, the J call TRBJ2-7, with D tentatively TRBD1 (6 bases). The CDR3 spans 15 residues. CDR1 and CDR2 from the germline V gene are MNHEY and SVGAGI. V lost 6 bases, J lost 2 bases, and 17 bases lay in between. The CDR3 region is CASRFLRGNPYEQYF. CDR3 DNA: TGTGCCAGCAGATTCCTGAGGGGGAATCCCTACGAGCAGTACTTC.